Below are 22 T cell receptor delta chains sequenced from a single sample in a study of gamma-delta T cells after stem cell transplantation. TCRdb reanalysed the RT-PCR reads via CATT. The profile covers 1,200 or so delta-chain clones, with roughly 40% appearing a single time and approximately 30% taken by the ten largest. Sequenced material: gamma-delta T cells. Source of these receptors: a human donor. It is not recorded whose cells these are; they may come from a transplant donor. This table probably holds off-target reads from a library built for another chain.

The chain has TRDV2 and TRDJ3; D not resolved. The CDR3 loop spans 19 amino acids. Germline values: CDR1 GEAIGNYY, CDR2 EKD. V was pared by 3 bases and J by 3 bases, with 20 bases between. CDR3 in DNA: TGTGCCTGTGACGAAGCGCGGGCTACGCTATTCTGGGACACCCGACAGATGTTTTTC. It codes for CACDEARATLFWDTRQMFF.

The rearrangement links TRDV2 to TRDJ1, with unresolved D. Germline-derived CDR1 and CDR2 are GEAIGNYY and EKD. The CDR3 is 15 residues long. Trimming took off 3 bases at V and 4 bases at J, with 17 bases between the two ends. The CDR3 reads CACDPVGYMVDKLIF. CDR3 in DNA: TGTGCCTGTGACCCAGTCGGGTATATGGTCGATAAACTCATCTTT.

The rearrangement links TRDV2 to TRDJ1; D unresolved. The CDR3 is 16 residues long. V dropped 1 base and J dropped 0 bases, with 14 bases sitting between them. The germline V gene encodes CDR1 GEAIGNYY and CDR2 EKD. This CDR3 reads CACDTVARKDTDKLIF. In DNA, the CDR3 is TGTGCCTGTGACACGGTGGCGCGGAAAGACACCGATAAACTCATCTTT.

This chain connects TRDV2 to TRDJ3; 9 bases are shared with TRDD3. After removal of 2 bases from V and 1 base from J, the junction contained 8 bases not matched to a gene. CDR3 size: 19 residues. Germline assignment: CDR1 GEAIGNYY and CDR2 EKD. The CDR3 nucleotides read TGTGCCTGTGACAGTGACTGGGGGAGCCTGTCCTGGGACACCCGACAGATGTTTTTC. Its protein is CACDSDWGSLSWDTRQMFF.

J is TRDJ1 and V is TRDV2, with TRDD3 matching 7 bases. Germline V gives CDR1 GEAIGNYY, CDR2 EKD. Unmatched junction bases numbered 21, after V lost 3 bases and J lost 3 bases. This CDR3 has 19 residues. As DNA, the CDR3 is TGTGCCTGTGACGCTATGTATCTGTGGATACGCGGATCTTCCGATAAACTCATCTTT. Residues: CACDAMYLWIRGSSDKLIF.

With respect to this clone: With a much larger clone just one base away, this may be a read error. The chain is built from TRDV2 and TRDJ3; D possibly corresponds to TRDD3 (6 bases). Germline V CDR1 and CDR2: GEAIGNYY, EKD. The CDR3 is 19 amino acids. The germline V and J ends were trimmed by 0 bases and 0 bases, with 14 bases remaining between them. The chain's CDR3 is CACDTVVEDTSWDTRQMFF. CDR3 DNA: TGTGCCTGTGACACCGTGGTGGAGGATACCTCCTGGGACACCCGACAGATGTTTTTC.

This clone turned up a few times. This chain joins TRDV2 and TRDJ1, with 8 bases that match TRDD3. V trimming: 4 bases; J trimming: 3 bases; junction bases outside the gene matches: 6. The V gene's germline CDR1 is GEAIGNYY and CDR2 EKD. This CDR3 is built from 14 residues. The CDR3 loop is CACDDLLGADKLIF. DNA of the CDR3: TGTGCCTGTGATGACTTACTGGGGGCCGATAAACTCATCTTT.

This clone was recorded a few times. The chain has TRDV2 and TRDJ1, with 12 bases lining up with TRDD3. The trim removed 4 bases at V and 0 bases at J, leaving 14 bases unmatched. The CDR3 loop spans 19 amino acids. In germline, CDR1 is GEAIGNYY, CDR2 EKD. The DNA for the CDR3 is TGTGCCTGTGATACTCTTACTGGGGGATACAAACCCCACACCGATAAACTCATCTTT. This translates into CACDTLTGGYKPHTDKLIF.

The chain combines TRDV2 with TRDJ1, with D perhaps matching TRDD3 (6 bases). Germline CDR1 reads GEAIGNYY; CDR2 reads EKD. The length of the CDR3 is 23 residues. Trimming took off 0 bases at V and 0 bases at J, with 34 bases between the two ends. For the CDR3, the DNA is TGTGCCTGTGACACCGTGGGGGCTGGGGATCCGGCGGGACAATTGAAGTACACCGATAAACTCATCTTT. It encodes CACDTVGAGDPAGQLKYTDKLIF.

This clone was picked up a small number of times. The chain recombines TRDV2 with TRDJ1; 12 bases are a match to TRDD3. This CDR3 has 15 residues. CDR1 is GEAIGNYY, CDR2 EKD, per germline. The V segment lost 3 bases and the J segment 9 bases; nucleotides outside the gene matches: 10. CDR3 region: CACDPLLGDTRELIF. The CDR3 DNA follows: TGTGCCTGTGACCCCTTACTGGGGGATACTCGGGAACTCATCTTT.

The chain joins TRDV2 to TRDJ1, with 12 bases identical to TRDD3. Germline CDR1 GEAIGNYY, CDR2 EKD. This CDR3 contains 19 residues. V lost 4 bases to trimming and J lost 0 bases; unmatched junction nucleotides: 14. The DNA for the CDR3 is TGTGCCTGTGATACTCTTACTGGGGGATACAAACACCACACCGATAAACTCATCTTT. Translating it yields CACDTLTGGYKHHTDKLIF.

The chain recombines TRDV2 with TRDJ1; D is possibly TRDD2 (7 bases). CDR1 is GEAIGNYY and CDR2 is EKD in the germline V gene. V lost 4 bases and J 0 bases, leaving 29 bases between the germline ends. The CDR3 totals 20 residues. The CDR3 DNA reads as TGTGCCTGTGAACCTATTCCTACGTCTGGGGCCGTCAAGTACACCGATAAACTCATCTTT. Its translation: CACEPIPTSGAVKYTDKLIF.

About this clone: Its ends do not fully match the called genes, so a read error is possible. This chain uses TRDV2 with TRDJ3; 8 nucleotides align to TRDD3. Germline V lookup: CDR1 GEAIGNYY, CDR2 EKD. This CDR3 comprises 20 residues. CDR3 nucleotide sequence: TGTGCCTGTGACGCGACTACTGGGGGGACTAGCTCCTGGGACACCCTACAGATGTTTTTC. Translating it yields CACDATTGGTSSWDTLQMFF.

This clone appeared a few times. The rearrangement links TRDV2 to TRDJ1; D gene unclear. The germline V and J ends were trimmed by 3 bases and 3 bases, with 31 bases remaining between them. Germline-derived CDR1 and CDR2 are GEAIGNYY and EKD. CDR3 size: 20 residues. In DNA, the CDR3 is TGTGCCTGTGACCCTCTCCGTGTCAACCCTATACTACGTTCGGCCGATAAACTCATCTTT. Protein: CACDPLRVNPILRSADKLIF.

This clone is classed as large. The chain joins TRDV2 to TRDJ1; D is unresolved. The V gene's germline CDR1 is GEAIGNYY and CDR2 EKD. The CDR3 is made up of 14 amino acids. The V and J ends lost 4 bases and 3 bases respectively, with 14 bases between them. CDR3 bases: TGTGCCTGTGAACATATCGAGAGGCCCGATAAACTCATCTTT. Translating gives CACEHIERPDKLIF.

V and J are TRDV2 and TRDJ1; TRDD3 is a possible D gene (5 bases). CDR3 length equals 15 residues. Germline V CDR1 and CDR2: GEAIGNYY, EKD. Deletions cut 2 bases from V and 4 bases from J, with 16 bases between. The CDR3 DNA sequence: TGTGCCTGTGACAGAAGTCCCGGGGGTATCGATAAACTCATCTTT. Amino acids: CACDRSPGGIDKLIF.

The chain carries TRDV2 and TRDJ3; 13 positions match TRDD3. Trimming took 0 bases from V and 2 from J; bases not matched to a gene: 21. The CDR3 loop spans 25 amino acids. CDR1 is GEAIGNYY and CDR2 is EKD in the germline V gene. The CDR3 sequence: CACDTVRGGSSTGGYGAWDTRQMFF. The DNA of the CDR3 is TGTGCCTGTGACACCGTGAGGGGAGGTTCCAGTACTGGGGGATACGGCGCCTGGGACACCCGACAGATGTTTTTC.

This clone has more than one count but fewer than ten. This probably arose from a read error, given a far larger clone one base away. V gene TRDV2 combines with J gene TRDJ1; 13 nucleotides align to TRDD3. The CDR3 consists of 21 residues. With V trimmed by 1 base and J by 0 bases, 16 bases remained unmatched. Germline CDR1 is GEAIGNYY and CDR2 is EKD. CDR3 protein: CACDTILGLGDTWCYTDKLIF. For the CDR3, the DNA is TGTGCCTGTGACACTATCCTGGGACTGGGGGATACGTGGTGCTACACCGATAAACTCATCTTT.

This clone was detected a few times. The V and J genes are TRDV2 and TRDJ1, with 8 positions matching TRDD3. Trimming removed 3 bases from V and 0 bases from J; junction bases left unmatched: 14. Germline V gives CDR1 GEAIGNYY, CDR2 EKD. CDR3 length equals 18 residues. CDR3 amino acids: CACDPVGTGGGDTDKLIF. DNA of the CDR3: TGTGCCTGTGACCCGGTTGGGACTGGGGGTGGAGACACCGATAAACTCATCTTT.

A word on this clone: At one end the junction does not follow the germline gene, possibly because of a read error. The chain uses TRDV2 and TRDJ1; D possibly corresponds to TRDD3 (5 bases). The germline V gene encodes CDR1 GEAIGNYY and CDR2 EKD. CDR3 length: 20 amino acids. In DNA form, the CDR3 reads TGTGCCTGTGACCCCATCGGTACTTCGGCCGGGGTGATTTACACCGATACACTCATCTTT. This sequence encodes CACDPIGTSAGVIYTDTLIF.

This clone was seen more than once but under ten times. V and J are TRDV2 and TRDJ1; 10 nucleotides line up with TRDD3. The CDR3 has 17 amino acids. The germline CDR1 and CDR2 sequences are GEAIGNYY and EKD. V was clipped by 4 bases and J by 0 bases; unmatched bases: 10. CDR3 in DNA: TGTGCCTGTGATAAACTGGGGGATGGTCCCCACACCGATAAACTCATCTTT. Translating gives CACDKLGDGPHTDKLIF.

The chain employs TRDV2 and TRDJ2, with 9 bases identical to TRDD3. CDR1 GEAIGNYY and CDR2 EKD come from the germline V gene. The CDR3 is 16 residues long. V dropped 3 bases and J dropped 6; count of bases not matched to a gene: 10. The CDR3 loop is CACDALLGDGAAQLFF. DNA for the CDR3: TGTGCCTGTGACGCCCTACTGGGGGACGGGGCAGCACAACTCTTCTTT.